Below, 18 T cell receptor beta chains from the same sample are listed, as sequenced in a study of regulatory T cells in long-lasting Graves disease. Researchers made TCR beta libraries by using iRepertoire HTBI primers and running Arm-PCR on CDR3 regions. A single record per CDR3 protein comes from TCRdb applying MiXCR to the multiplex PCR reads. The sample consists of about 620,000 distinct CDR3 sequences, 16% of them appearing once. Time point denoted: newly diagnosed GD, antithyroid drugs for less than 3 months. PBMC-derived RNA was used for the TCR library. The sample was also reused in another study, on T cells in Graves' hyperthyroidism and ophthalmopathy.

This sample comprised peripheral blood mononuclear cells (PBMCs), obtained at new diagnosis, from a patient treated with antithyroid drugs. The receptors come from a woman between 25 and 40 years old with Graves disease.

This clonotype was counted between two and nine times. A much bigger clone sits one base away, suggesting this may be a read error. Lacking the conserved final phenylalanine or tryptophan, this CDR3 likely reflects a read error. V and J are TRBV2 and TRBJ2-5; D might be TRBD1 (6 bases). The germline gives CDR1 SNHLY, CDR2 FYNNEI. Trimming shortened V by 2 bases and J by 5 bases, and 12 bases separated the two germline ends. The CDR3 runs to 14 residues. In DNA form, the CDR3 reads TGTGCCAGCAGTGAAACGGGCAGGGGTGAGACCCAGTACCTC. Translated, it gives CASSETGRGETQYL.

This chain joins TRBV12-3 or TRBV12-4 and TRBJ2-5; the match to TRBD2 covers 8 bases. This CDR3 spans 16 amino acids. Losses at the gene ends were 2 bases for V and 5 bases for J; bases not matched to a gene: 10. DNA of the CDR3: TGTGCCAGCAGTTTAAGGGCTAGCGGGCGGAGGGAGACCCAGTACTTC. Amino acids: CASSLRASGRRETQYF.

The CDR3 reads CASSILMTGDFNSPLHF. CDR3 in DNA: TGTGCCAGTAGTATACTGATGACAGGGGATTTTAATTCACCCCTCCACTTT. This chain links TRBV19 with TRBJ1-6, with 8 positions matching TRBD1. The CDR3 runs to 17 residues. Trimming cost V 2 bases and J 6 bases; bases outside gene matches: 9. Germline CDR1 and CDR2: LNHDA and SQIVND (reference sequence). Drawing the rest from reference TRBV19 and TRBJ1-6, the complete variable domain is DGGITQSPKYLFRKEGQNVTLSCEQNLNHDAMYWYRQDPGQGLRLIYYSQIVNDFQKGDIAEGYSVSREKKESFPLTVTSAQKNPTAFYLCASSILMTGDFNSPLHFGNGTRLTVT.

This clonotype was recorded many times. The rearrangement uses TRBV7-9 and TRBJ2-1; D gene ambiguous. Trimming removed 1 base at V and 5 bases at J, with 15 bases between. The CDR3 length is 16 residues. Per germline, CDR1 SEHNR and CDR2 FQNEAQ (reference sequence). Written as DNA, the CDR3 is TGTGCCAGCAGCTTAGATCCTAAACATCCCCACAATGAGCAGTTCTTC. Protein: CASSLDPKHPHNEQFF.

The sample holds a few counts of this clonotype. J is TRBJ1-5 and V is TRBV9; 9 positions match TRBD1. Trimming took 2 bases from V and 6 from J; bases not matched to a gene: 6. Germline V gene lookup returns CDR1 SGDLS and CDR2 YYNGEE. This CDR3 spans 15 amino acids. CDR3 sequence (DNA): TGTGCCAGCAGCGTTGGGACAGGGAATTCTCAGCCCCAGCATTTT. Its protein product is CASSVGTGNSQPQHF.

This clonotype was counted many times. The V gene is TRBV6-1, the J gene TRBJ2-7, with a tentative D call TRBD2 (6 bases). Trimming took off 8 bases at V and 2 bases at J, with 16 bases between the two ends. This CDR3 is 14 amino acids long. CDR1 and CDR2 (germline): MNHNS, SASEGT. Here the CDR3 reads CASAQGGNTYEQYF. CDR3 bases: TGTGCCAGCGCCCAGGGAGGTAACACCTACGAGCAGTACTTC.

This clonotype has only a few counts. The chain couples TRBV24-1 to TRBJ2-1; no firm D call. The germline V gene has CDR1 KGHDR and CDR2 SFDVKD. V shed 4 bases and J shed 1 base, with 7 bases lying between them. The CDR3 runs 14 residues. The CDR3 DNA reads TGTGCCACCAGTGACAACCTATCCTACAATGAGCAGTTCTTC. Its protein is CATSDNLSYNEQFF.

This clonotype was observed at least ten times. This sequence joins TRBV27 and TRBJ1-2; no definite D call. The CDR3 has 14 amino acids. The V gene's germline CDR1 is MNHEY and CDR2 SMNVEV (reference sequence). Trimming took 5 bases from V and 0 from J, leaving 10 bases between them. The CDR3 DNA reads TGTGCCAGCAGTCCTTGGGAGTCTAACTATGGCTACACCTTC. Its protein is CASSPWESNYGYTF.

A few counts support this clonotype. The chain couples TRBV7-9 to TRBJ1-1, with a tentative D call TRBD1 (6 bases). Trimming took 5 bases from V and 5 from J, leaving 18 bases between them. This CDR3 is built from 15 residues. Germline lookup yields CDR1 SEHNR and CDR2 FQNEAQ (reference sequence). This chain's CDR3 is CASSPTLWGRTEAFF. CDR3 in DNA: TGTGCCAGCAGCCCGACTCTCTGGGGGCGTACTGAAGCTTTCTTT.

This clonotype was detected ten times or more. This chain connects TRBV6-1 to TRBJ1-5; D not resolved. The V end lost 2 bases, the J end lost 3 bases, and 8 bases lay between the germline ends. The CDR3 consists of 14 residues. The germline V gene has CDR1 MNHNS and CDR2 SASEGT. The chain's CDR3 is CASSELILNQPQHF. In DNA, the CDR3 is TGTGCCAGCAGTGAACTGATCCTCAATCAGCCCCAGCATTTT.

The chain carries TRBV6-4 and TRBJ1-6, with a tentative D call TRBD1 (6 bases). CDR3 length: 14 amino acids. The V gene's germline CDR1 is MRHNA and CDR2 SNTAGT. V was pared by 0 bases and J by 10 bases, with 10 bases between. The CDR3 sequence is CASSDSMGGSPLHF. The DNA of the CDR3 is TGTGCCAGCAGTGACTCGATGGGGGGCTCACCCCTCCACTTT.

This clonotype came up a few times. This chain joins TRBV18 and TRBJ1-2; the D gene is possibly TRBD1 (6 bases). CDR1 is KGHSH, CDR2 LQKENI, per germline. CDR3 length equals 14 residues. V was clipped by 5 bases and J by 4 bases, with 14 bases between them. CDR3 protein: CASSTKGDSYGYTF. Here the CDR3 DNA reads TGTGCCAGCTCAACCAAGGGGGATTCCTATGGCTACACCTTC.

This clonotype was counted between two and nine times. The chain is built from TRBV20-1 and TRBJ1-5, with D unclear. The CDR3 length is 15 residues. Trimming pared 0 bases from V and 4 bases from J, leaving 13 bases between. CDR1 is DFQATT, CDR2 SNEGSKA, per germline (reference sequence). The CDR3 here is CSARDSVPENQPQHF. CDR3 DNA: TGCAGTGCTAGAGATTCCGTCCCTGAGAATCAGCCCCAGCATTTT.

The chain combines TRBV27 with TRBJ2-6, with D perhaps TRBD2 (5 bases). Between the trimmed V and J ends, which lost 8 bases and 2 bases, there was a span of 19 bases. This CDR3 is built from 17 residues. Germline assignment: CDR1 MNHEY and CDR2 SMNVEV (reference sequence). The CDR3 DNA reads TGTGCCAGCCGGCGAGGACTTAACCCAGCTGGGGCCAACGTCCTGACTTTC. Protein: CASRRGLNPAGANVLTF.

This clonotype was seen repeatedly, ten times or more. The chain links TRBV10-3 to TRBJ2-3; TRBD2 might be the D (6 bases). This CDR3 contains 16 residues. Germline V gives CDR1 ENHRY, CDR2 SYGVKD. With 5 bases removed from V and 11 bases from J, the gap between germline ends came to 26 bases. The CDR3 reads CAISTVGGTPTAEQYF. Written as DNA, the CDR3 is TGTGCCATCAGTACCGTTGGAGGGACCCCTACAGCGGAGCAGTATTTT.

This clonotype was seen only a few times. The CDR3 here is CASSQVRGAQGTEAFF. Written as DNA, the CDR3 is TGTGCCAGCAGCCAGGTTCGGGGGGCCCAAGGCACTGAAGCTTTCTTT. V and J are TRBV14 and TRBJ1-1; TRBD1 is a possible D gene (6 bases). Germline loops: CDR1 SGHDN, CDR2 FVKESK. The CDR3 is made up of 16 amino acids. V was clipped by 3 bases and J by 4 bases, with 18 bases between them. The whole variable domain, remainder taken from reference TRBV14 and TRBJ1-1, is EAGVTQFPSHSVIEKGQTVTLRCDPISGHDNLYWYRRVMGKEIKFLLHFVKESKQDESGMPNNRFLAERTGGTYSTLKVQPAELEDSGVYFCASSQVRGAQGTEAFFGQGTRLTVV.

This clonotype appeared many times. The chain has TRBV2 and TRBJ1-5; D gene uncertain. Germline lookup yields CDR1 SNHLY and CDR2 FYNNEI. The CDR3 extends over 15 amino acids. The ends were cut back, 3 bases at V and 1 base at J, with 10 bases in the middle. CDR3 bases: TGTGCCAGCAGTGAGACCGCGCACAGCAATCAGCCCCAGCATTTT. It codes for CASSETAHSNQPQHF. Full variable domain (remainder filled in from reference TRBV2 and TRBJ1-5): EPEVTQTPSHQVTQMGQEVILRCVPISNHLYFYWYRQILGQKVEFLVSFYNNEISEKSEIFDDQFSVERPDGSNFTLKIRSTKLEDSAMYFCASSETAHSNQPQHFGDGTRLSIL.

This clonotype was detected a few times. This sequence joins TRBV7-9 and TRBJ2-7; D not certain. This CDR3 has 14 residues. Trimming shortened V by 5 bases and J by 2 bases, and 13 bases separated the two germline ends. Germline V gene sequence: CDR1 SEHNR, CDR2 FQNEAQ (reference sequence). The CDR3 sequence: CASSPDLTPYEQYF. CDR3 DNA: TGTGCCAGCAGCCCTGACCTCACCCCCTACGAGCAGTACTTC.